These 24 T cell receptor beta chains share one sample of origin, sequenced in a study of early T cells in non-severe SARS-CoV-2 infection. TCRdb passed the 5' RACE reads through MiXCR, listing each CDR3 protein once. The sample yields about 66,000 distinct CDR3 sequences, 9.1% seen once. Material for sequencing was whole blood. The receptor source for this set is an adult who was a healthcare worker with PCR-confirmed SARS-CoV-2 infection or an uninfected control (not recorded which).

The chain is built from TRBV6-6 and TRBJ2-1; D might be TRBD1 (5 bases). CDR3 length: 15 amino acids. The germline V gene has CDR1 MNHNY and CDR2 SVGAGI (reference sequence). Trimming took off 5 bases at V and 3 bases at J, with 14 bases between the two ends. CDR3 protein: CASSGAMVGYNEQFF. Written as DNA, the CDR3 is TGTGCCAGCAGTGGGGCTATGGTTGGCTACAATGAGCAGTTCTTC.

The chain links TRBV29-1 to TRBJ2-1; TRBD2 might be the D (5 bases). The CDR3 length is 11 residues. From germline, CDR1 is SQVTM and CDR2 ANQGSEA. The V gene lost 6 bases and the J gene lost 7 bases, with 10 bases spanning the gap. DNA for the CDR3: TGCAGCGTCGGGGTAGGGAATGAGCAGTTCTTC. It encodes CSVGVGNEQFF.

This clonotype was seen many times. The rearrangement links TRBV11-2 to TRBJ1-1; TRBD1 agrees at 11 bases. CDR3 size: 14 residues. From germline, CDR1 is SGHAT and CDR2 FQNNGV. J gave up 6 bases and V 5 bases, and 5 bases lay outside the gene matches. For the CDR3, the DNA is TGTGCCAGCAGCCGGGACAGGGGGAGGTCTGAAGCTTTCTTT. Translated: CASSRDRGRSEAFF.

Only a few counts were recorded for this clonotype. The chain employs TRBV11-2 and TRBJ2-1; D is unresolved. The CDR3 runs to 15 residues. V was clipped by 4 bases and J by 0 bases, with 10 bases between them. Germline CDR1 is SGHAT and CDR2 is FQNNGV. CDR3 in amino acids: CASSSKLSSYNEQFF. The CDR3 DNA is TGTGCCAGCAGCTCAAAGTTGAGCTCCTACAATGAGCAGTTCTTC.

The sample holds many counts of this clonotype. V usage is TRBV7-6 and J usage is TRBJ2-7, with D perhaps given as TRBD1 or TRBD2 (5 bases each). With 3 bases removed from V and 7 bases from J, the gap between germline ends came to 10 bases. The CDR3 covers 12 residues. Germline assignment: CDR1 SGHVS and CDR2 FNYEAQ. CDR3 sequence: CASSLNEGEQYF. The CDR3 nucleotides read TGTGCCAGCAGCTTGAACGAGGGGGAGCAGTACTTC.

This chain connects TRBV5-1 to TRBJ2-4; the match to TRBD1 covers 7 bases. V was clipped by 4 bases and J by 5 bases; unmatched bases: 3. CDR1 and CDR2 from the germline V gene are SGHRS and YFSETQ. The CDR3 is made up of 13 amino acids. This CDR3 is CASSLGGENIQYF. The CDR3 DNA follows: TGCGCCAGCAGCCTAGGGGGCGAAAACATTCAGTACTTC. The full variable domain, its missing parts supplied by reference TRBV5-1 and TRBJ2-4, is KAGVTQTPRYLIKTRGQQVTLSCSPISGHRSVSWYQQTPGQGLQFLFEYFSETQRNKGNFPGRFSGRQFSNSRSEMNVSTLELGDSALYLCASSLGGENIQYFGAGTRLSVL.

This rearrangement joins TRBV4-2 to TRBJ2-5, with D maybe TRBD1 (6 bases). Between the trimmed V and J ends, which lost 0 bases and 5 bases, there was a span of 16 bases. Germline values: CDR1 LGHNA, CDR2 YNFKEQ. The CDR3 totals 16 residues. The CDR3 DNA is TGTGCCAGCAGCCAAGATAAATCCGGTGGACAGGAGACCCAGTACTTC. Protein sequence: CASSQDKSGGQETQYF.

This clonotype was detected a few times. The chain recombines TRBV2 with TRBJ1-2, with TRBD1 as a possible D gene (6 bases). Looked up from germline, CDR1 is SNHLY and CDR2 is FYNNEI. The CDR3 has 15 amino acids. The germline V and J ends were trimmed by 6 bases and 5 bases, with 19 bases remaining between them. The CDR3 loop is CASSWGRGGTYGYTF. CDR3 sequence (DNA): TGTGCCAGCAGCTGGGGAAGGGGGGGCACTTATGGCTACACCTTC.

This clonotype was seen repeatedly, ten times or more. This chain connects TRBV29-1 to TRBJ2-5; D might be TRBD2 (6 bases). The V gene's germline CDR1 is SQVTM and CDR2 ANQGSEA. Deletions cut 1 base from V and 5 bases from J, with 17 bases between. CDR3 length: 15 amino acids. The CDR3 spells CSVEAVGGPSETQYF. The CDR3 DNA follows: TGCAGCGTTGAAGCTGTGGGAGGCCCTTCGGAGACCCAGTACTTC.

In its sample, this clonotype was seen many times. The rearrangement links TRBV11-2 to TRBJ2-5; D gene uncertain. Germline CDR1 is SGHAT and CDR2 is FQNNGV. Trimming removed 4 bases from V and 0 bases from J, with 6 bases in between. This CDR3 has 13 amino acids. The CDR3 here is CASSSVHQETQYF. The CDR3 coding sequence is TGTGCCAGCAGCTCTGTACACCAAGAGACCCAGTACTTC. Based on the CDR3 plus reference TRBV11-2 and TRBJ2-5, the full variable domain is EAGVAQSPRYKIIEKRQSVAFWCNPISGHATLYWYQQILGQGPKLLIQFQNNGVVDDSQLPKDRFSAERLKGVDSTLKIQPAKLEDSAVYLCASSSVHQETQYFGPGTRLLVL.

In its sample, this clonotype was seen many times. V usage is TRBV11-3 and J usage is TRBJ2-1, with D perhaps being TRBD1 or TRBD2 (5 bases each). This CDR3 region has 15 residues. Germline V CDR1 and CDR2: SGHNT, YENEEA. V lost 3 bases and J lost 6, with 15 bases in between. The CDR3 loop is CASSLYGTGGNEQFF. The CDR3 nucleotides are TGTGCCAGCAGCTTGTACGGGACCGGCGGCAATGAGCAGTTCTTC.

The J gene is TRBJ2-5, the V gene TRBV20-1, with a weak D call TRBD1 (5 bases). V shed 0 bases and J shed 0 bases, with 8 bases lying between them. CDR3 length: 14 amino acids. Germline loops: CDR1 DFQATT, CDR2 SNEGSKA (reference sequence). CDR3 sequence (DNA): TGCAGTGCTAGAGAGAACAGGTACCAAGAGACCCAGTACTTC. Protein sequence: CSARENRYQETQYF.

The CDR3 reads CASTLSVGTGELFF. CDR3 in DNA: TGTGCCAGCACCCTCTCCGTGGGCACCGGGGAGCTGTTTTTT. The chain has TRBV12-3 or TRBV12-4 and TRBJ2-2; no firm D call. The CDR3 has 14 residues. Trimming cost V 7 bases and J 4 bases, with 13 bases left between them.

V usage is TRBV12-3 or TRBV12-4 and J usage is TRBJ2-7; 12 positions match TRBD2. J gave up 0 bases and V 4 bases, and 1 base lay outside the gene matches. This CDR3 has 15 amino acids. The CDR3 loop reads CASSSTSGSSYEQYF. The CDR3 DNA is TGTGCCAGCAGTTCGACTAGCGGGAGCTCCTACGAGCAGTACTTC.

This clonotype was seen repeatedly, ten times or more. The rearrangement joins TRBV7-3 to TRBJ2-1; D unclear. The CDR3 is made up of 13 amino acids. Germline V gene sequence: CDR1 SGHTA, CDR2 FQGTGA. V lost 5 bases and J 8 bases, leaving 13 bases between the germline ends. The CDR3 region is CASSKTLGYEQFF. The CDR3, as DNA: TGTGCCAGCAGCAAAACGCTAGGGTATGAGCAGTTCTTC.

Ten or more counts support this clonotype. The chain employs TRBV20-1 and TRBJ1-4; D not certain. CDR1 and CDR2 from the germline V gene are DFQATT and SNEGSKA (reference sequence). The CDR3 extends over 13 amino acids. V shed 4 bases and J shed 3 bases, with 9 bases lying between them. This chain's CDR3 is CSAIGQPNEKLFF. The CDR3 DNA sequence: TGCAGTGCTATCGGGCAGCCTAATGAAAAACTGTTTTTT.

At least ten counts were recorded for this clonotype. The rearrangement joins TRBV21-1 to TRBJ2-5; no check of the table's D call, TRBD1, against the DNA was made. TRBV21-1 is a known pseudogene. CDR3 length: 13 amino acids. CDR3 nucleotides: TGTGCCAGCAGCACCGGGGCCGAAGAGACCCAGTACTTC. It specifies CASSTGAEETQYF.

In this sample, this clonotype turned up a few times. The genes are TRBV10-1 and TRBJ2-4; D remains unclear. Trimming pared 0 bases from V and 11 bases from J, leaving 8 bases between. CDR3 length equals 12 residues. CDR1 WNHNN and CDR2 SYGVQD come from the germline V gene (reference sequence). This CDR3 reads CASSESLGVQYF. The DNA for the CDR3 is TGCGCCAGCAGTGAGTCGTTAGGAGTTCAGTACTTC.

This clonotype was seen a few times. J is TRBJ2-7 and V is TRBV28; D perhaps matches TRBD2 (5 bases). The CDR3 has 14 amino acids. Germline values: CDR1 MDHEN, CDR2 SYDVKM. V shed 7 bases and J shed 2 bases, with 15 bases lying between them. CDR3: CASTPGSGTYEQYF. As DNA, the CDR3 is TGTGCCAGCACTCCGGGGTCGGGTACCTACGAGCAGTACTTC.

This clonotype was seen only a few times. The J gene is TRBJ1-2, the V gene TRBV28, with unresolved D. The CDR3 extends over 14 amino acids. Germline assignment: CDR1 MDHEN and CDR2 SYDVKM. The ends were cut back, 5 bases at V and 5 bases at J, with 15 bases in the middle. The CDR3 DNA follows: TGTGCCAGCAGTACCCCCAGCGGTTCTTATGGCTACACCTTC. Encoded protein: CASSTPSGSYGYTF.

Ten or more counts support this clonotype. The chain uses TRBV6-2 or TRBV6-3 and TRBJ2-3; TRBD1 might be the D (5 bases). Trimming cost V 5 bases and J 2 bases, with 17 bases left between them. This CDR3 contains 16 residues. Germline-derived CDR1 and CDR2 are MNHEY and SVGEGT. The CDR3 coding sequence is TGTGCCAGCAGTCACCATAGGGGCCACTACACAGATACGCAGTATTTT. Translated, it gives CASSHHRGHYTDTQYF.

This clonotype was counted between two and nine times. At one boundary the junction diverges from the germline segment, which might be a read error. V usage is TRBV7-3 and J usage is TRBJ1-3; tentatively, D is TRBD1 (5 bases). Germline CDR1 SGHTA, CDR2 FQGTGA. CDR3 size: 14 residues. This CDR3 is CASSLDSSENTIYF. The CDR3 DNA follows: TGTGCCAGCAGCTTAGACAGCTCTGAAAACACCATATATTTT.

V and J are TRBV5-4 and TRBJ2-5; maybe TRBD1 (5 bases). The ends were cut back, 0 bases at V and 5 bases at J, with 11 bases in the middle. CDR3 length: 14 amino acids. The germline gives CDR1 SGHNT, CDR2 YYREEE (reference sequence). The CDR3: CASSLGGAEETQYF. In DNA form, the CDR3 reads TGTGCCAGCAGCTTGGGGGGCGCGGAGGAGACCCAGTACTTC.

This clonotype was seen repeatedly, ten times or more. The chain uses TRBV28 and TRBJ2-7; TRBD1 matches at 11 bases. V was clipped by 6 bases and J by 6 bases; unmatched bases: 13. Germline lookup yields CDR1 MDHEN and CDR2 SYDVKM. The CDR3 is 16 amino acids. The CDR3 reads CASRAGGGTGGLEQYF. In nucleotides, the CDR3 is TGTGCCAGCAGGGCCGGAGGTGGGACAGGGGGTCTCGAGCAGTACTTC.